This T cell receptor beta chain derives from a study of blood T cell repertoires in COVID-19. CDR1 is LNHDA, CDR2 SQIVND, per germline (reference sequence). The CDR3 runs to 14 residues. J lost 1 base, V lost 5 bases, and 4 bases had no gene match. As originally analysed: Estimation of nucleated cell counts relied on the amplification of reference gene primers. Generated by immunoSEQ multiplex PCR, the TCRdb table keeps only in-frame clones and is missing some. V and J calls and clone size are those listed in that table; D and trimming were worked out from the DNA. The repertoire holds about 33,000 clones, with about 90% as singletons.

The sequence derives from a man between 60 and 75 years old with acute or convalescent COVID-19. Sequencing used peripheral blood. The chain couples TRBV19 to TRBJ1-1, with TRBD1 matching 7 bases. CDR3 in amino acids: CASSSGTANTEAFF. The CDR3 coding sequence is TGTGCCAGTAGTTCGGGGACAGCGAACACTGAAGCTTTCTTT.